Listed below are T cell receptor beta chains from one sample, sequenced in a study of blood T cell repertoires in COVID-19. TCRdb keeps only in-frame clones here, not all; method: immunoSEQ multiplex PCR. The sample carries approximately 500,000 clones, approximately 85% recorded once. The source material was peripheral blood. The receptors derive from a human donor in a cohort sampled during active COVID-19. The CDR3 runs from the conserved cysteine through the conserved F or W. The order of the fields is J gene, clone size, D gene, V gene, CDR3 protein, CDR3 DNA. The D gene is left open where the match is weak. Only part of the rows carry a size: once, few, many, or a class if the clone is expanded.

TRBJ2-1	-	-	TRBV7-8	CASSLERLRQFF	TGTGCCAGCAGCTTAGAGCGACTTCGGCAGTTCTTC
TRBJ1-1	-	TRBD1	TRBV3-1/TRBV3-2	CASSSPGQGAGTEAFF	TGTGCCAGCAGCTCTCCGGGACAGGGGGCTGGCACTGAAGCTTTCTTT
TRBJ2-3	-	-	TRBV7-3	CASSTGTLSTDTQYF	TGTGCCAGCAGCACCGGGACACTAAGCACAGATACGCAGTATTTT
TRBJ2-1	-	-	TRBV5-6	CASSLVYNEQFF	TGTGCCAGCAGCCTTGTATACAATGAGCAGTTCTTC
TRBJ1-3	-	-	TRBV6-5	CASREGDTIYF	TGTGCCAGCAGGGAGGGAGACACCATATATTTT
TRBJ1-1	-	-	TRBV27	CASSLARLNTEAFF	TGTGCCAGCAGTTTGGCCAGATTGAACACTGAAGCTTTCTTT
TRBJ2-5	-	-	TRBV19	CATRGLETQYF	TGTGCCACCAGGGGCTTGGAGACCCAGTACTTC
TRBJ2-3	-	-	TRBV5-5	CASSAQQGTDTQYF	TGTGCCAGCAGCGCACAGCAGGGCACAGATACGCAGTATTTT
TRBJ2-7	-	TRBD2	TRBV11-3	CASATSGSYEQYF	TGTGCCAGCGCTACTAGCGGGAGTTACGAGCAGTACTTC
TRBJ2-3	-	TRBD2	TRBV7-2	CASSHTSGRGSDTQYF	TGTGCCAGCAGCCATACTAGCGGGAGGGGGTCAGATACGCAGTATTTT
TRBJ1-6	-	-	TRBV12-3/TRBV12-4	CASSPGYSPLHF	TGTGCCAGCAGCCCAGGGTACTCACCCCTCCACTTT
TRBJ2-1	-	-	TRBV7-9	CASSLDGREDEQFF	TGTGCCAGCAGCTTAGATGGCAGGGAGGATGAGCAGTTCTTC
TRBJ1-5	-	-	TRBV28	CASSFAGEWKQPQHF	TGTGCCAGCAGTTTTGCAGGGGAATGGAAGCAGCCCCAGCATTTT
TRBJ2-2	-	TRBD2	TRBV18	CASSPRLADTGELFF	TGTGCCAGCTCACCAAGGCTAGCGGACACCGGGGAGCTGTTTTTT
TRBJ1-3	-	-	TRBV3-1/TRBV3-2	CASSQRTANSGNTIYF	TGTGCCAGCAGCCAACGGACAGCTAACTCTGGAAACACCATATATTTT
TRBJ1-1	-	TRBD1	TRBV2	CASRTGEWTEAFF	TGTGCCAGCAGGACAGGGGAGTGGACTGAAGCTTTCTTT
TRBJ1-2	-	TRBD1	TRBV5-4	CASSHTGVDGYTF	TGTGCCAGCAGCCACACAGGGGTGGATGGCTACACCTTC
TRBJ2-1	-	-	TRBV7-9	CASSFRVSYNEQFF	TGTGCCAGCAGCTTCAGGGTTTCCTACAATGAGCAGTTCTTC
TRBJ2-7	few	-	TRBV5-6	CASSLGPLEQYF	TGTGCCAGCAGTTTGGGGCCCCTCGAGCAGTACTTC
TRBJ1-1	once	TRBD1	TRBV7-2	CASSFQTGVRTNTEAFF	TGTGCCAGCAGCTTCCAGACAGGGGTTCGAACGAACACTGAAGCTTTCTTT
TRBJ2-6	once	-	TRBV7-9	CASSLTNSGANVLTF	TGTGCCAGCAGCTTAACAAACTCTGGGGCCAACGTCCTGACTTTC
TRBJ2-2	-	-	TRBV2	CASILGLWGNTGELFF	TGTGCCAGCATCTTAGGACTATGGGGGAACACCGGGGAGCTGTTTTTT
TRBJ1-4	-	TRBD1	TRBV5-6	CASSLVQGAGKLFF	TGTGCCAGCAGCTTGGTTCAGGGGGCAGGAAAACTGTTTTTT
TRBJ2-7	-	TRBD1	TRBV12-3/TRBV12-4	CASSSGQPYEQYF	TGTGCCAGCAGCTCGGGACAGCCCTACGAGCAGTACTTC
TRBJ2-7	-	TRBD1	TRBV28	CASALTGQGVRRTYEQYF	TGTGCCAGCGCCTTGACGGGACAGGGCGTCCGCAGGACCTACGAGCAGTACTTC
TRBJ2-2	-	-	TRBV29-1	CSVKDGGVGELFF	TGCAGCGTTAAGGATGGCGGGGTCGGGGAGCTGTTTTTT
TRBJ2-3	-	TRBD2	TRBV5-8	CASSFPGLAGVIGTDTQYF	TGTGCCAGCAGCTTCCCGGGACTAGCGGGAGTCATTGGCACAGATACGCAGTATTTT
TRBJ1-2	-	TRBD1	TRBV7-2	CASSFGTGPWSEGYTF	TGTGCCAGCAGCTTTGGGACAGGGCCCTGGAGTGAGGGCTACACCTTC
TRBJ2-1	-	-	TRBV2	CASTNYNEQFF	TGTGCCAGCACCAATTACAATGAGCAGTTCTTC
TRBJ2-5	-	TRBD1	TRBV29-1	CSVETGGQETQYF	TGCAGCGTTGAGACAGGGGGCCAAGAGACCCAGTACTTC
TRBJ2-2	few	-	TRBV7-9	CASSLWANTGELFF	TGTGCCAGCAGCTTATGGGCAAACACCGGGGAGCTGTTTTTT
TRBJ2-6	once	-	TRBV7-9	CASSQSPGAASGANVLTF	TGTGCCAGCAGTCAGTCCCCTGGGGCCGCCTCTGGGGCCAACGTCCTGACTTTC
TRBJ2-1	-	-	TRBV7-8	CASSPGVAGSYNEQFF	TGTGCCAGCAGCCCGGGGGTTGCCGGGTCCTACAATGAGCAGTTCTTC
TRBJ1-2	-	-	TRBV7-9	CASSFKGETGYTF	TGTGCCAGCAGTTTCAAGGGAGAAACTGGCTACACCTTC
TRBJ1-5	-	-	TRBV6-4	CASSETDNQPQHF	TGTGCCAGCAGTGAGACAGATAATCAGCCCCAGCATTTT
TRBJ2-3	-	-	TRBV29-1	CSVVLQGTDTQYF	TGCAGCGTTGTCTTGCAGGGCACAGATACGCAGTATTTT